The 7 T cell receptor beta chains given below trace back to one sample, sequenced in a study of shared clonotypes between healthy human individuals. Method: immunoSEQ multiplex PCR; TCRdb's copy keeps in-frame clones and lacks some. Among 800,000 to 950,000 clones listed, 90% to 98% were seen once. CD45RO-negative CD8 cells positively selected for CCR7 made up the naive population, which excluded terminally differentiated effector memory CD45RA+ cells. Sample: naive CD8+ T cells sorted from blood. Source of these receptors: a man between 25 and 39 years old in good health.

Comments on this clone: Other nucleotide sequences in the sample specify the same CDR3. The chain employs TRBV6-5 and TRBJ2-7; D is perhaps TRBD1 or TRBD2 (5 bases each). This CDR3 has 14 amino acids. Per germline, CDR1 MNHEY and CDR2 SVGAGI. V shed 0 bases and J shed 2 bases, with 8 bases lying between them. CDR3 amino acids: CASSYSGTPYEQYF. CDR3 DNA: TGTGCCAGCAGTTACTCGGGGACCCCCTACGAGCAGTACTTC.

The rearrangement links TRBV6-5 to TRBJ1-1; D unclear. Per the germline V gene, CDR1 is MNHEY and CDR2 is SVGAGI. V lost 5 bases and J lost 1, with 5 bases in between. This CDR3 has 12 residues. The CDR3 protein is CASSPQNTEAFF. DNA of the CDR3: TGTGCCAGCAGTCCACAGAACACTGAAGCTTTCTTT.

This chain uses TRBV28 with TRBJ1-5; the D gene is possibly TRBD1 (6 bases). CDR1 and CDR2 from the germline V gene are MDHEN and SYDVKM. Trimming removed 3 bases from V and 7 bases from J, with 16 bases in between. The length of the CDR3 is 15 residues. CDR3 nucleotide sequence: TGTGCCAGCAGTTTTCTAGTAGCGGGGGCCCAGCCCCAGCATTTT. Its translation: CASSFLVAGAQPQHF.

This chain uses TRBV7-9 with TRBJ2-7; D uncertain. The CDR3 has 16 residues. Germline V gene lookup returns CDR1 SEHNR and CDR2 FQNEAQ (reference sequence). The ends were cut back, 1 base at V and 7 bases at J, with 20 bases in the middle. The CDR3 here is CASSLVAPDVAVEQYF. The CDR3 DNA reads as TGTGCCAGCAGCTTAGTAGCTCCGGACGTGGCCGTTGAGCAGTACTTC.

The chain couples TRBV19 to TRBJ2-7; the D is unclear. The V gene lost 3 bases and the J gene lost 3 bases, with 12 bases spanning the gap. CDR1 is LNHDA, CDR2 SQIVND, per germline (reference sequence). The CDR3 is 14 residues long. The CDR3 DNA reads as TGTGCCAGTAGTATTCGCGGAGCCCACTACGAGCAGTACTTC. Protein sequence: CASSIRGAHYEQYF.

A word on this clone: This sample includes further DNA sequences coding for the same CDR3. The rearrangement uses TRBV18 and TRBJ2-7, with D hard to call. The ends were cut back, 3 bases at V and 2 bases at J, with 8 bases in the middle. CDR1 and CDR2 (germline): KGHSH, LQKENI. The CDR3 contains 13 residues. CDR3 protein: CASSPTGTYEQYF. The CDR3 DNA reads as TGTGCCAGCTCACCTACCGGAACCTACGAGCAGTACTTC.

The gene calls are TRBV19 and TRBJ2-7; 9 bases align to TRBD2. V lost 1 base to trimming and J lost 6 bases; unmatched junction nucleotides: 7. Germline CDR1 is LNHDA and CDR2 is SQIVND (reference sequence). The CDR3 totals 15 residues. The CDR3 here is CASSIAASGNAEQYF. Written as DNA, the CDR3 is TGTGCCAGTAGTATAGCCGCTAGCGGGAACGCCGAGCAGTACTTC. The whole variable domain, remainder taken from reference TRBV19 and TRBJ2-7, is DGGITQSPKYLFRKEGQNVTLSCEQNLNHDAMYWYRQDPGQGLRLIYYSQIVNDFQKGDIAEGYSVSREKKESFPLTVTSAQKNPTAFYLCASSIAASGNAEQYFGPGTRLTVT.